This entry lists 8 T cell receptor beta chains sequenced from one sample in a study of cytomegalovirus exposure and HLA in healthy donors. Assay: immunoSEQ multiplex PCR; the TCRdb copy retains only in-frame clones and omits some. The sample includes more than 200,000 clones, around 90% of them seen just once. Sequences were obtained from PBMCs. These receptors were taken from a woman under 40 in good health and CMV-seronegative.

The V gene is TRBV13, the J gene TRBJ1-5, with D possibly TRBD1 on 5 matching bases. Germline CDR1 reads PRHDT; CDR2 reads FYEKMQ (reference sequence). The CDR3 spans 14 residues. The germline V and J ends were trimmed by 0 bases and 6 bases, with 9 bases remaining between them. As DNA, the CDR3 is TGTGCCAGCAGCTTAGGCAGGGCACGTCAGCCCCAGCATTTT. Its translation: CASSLGRARQPQHF.

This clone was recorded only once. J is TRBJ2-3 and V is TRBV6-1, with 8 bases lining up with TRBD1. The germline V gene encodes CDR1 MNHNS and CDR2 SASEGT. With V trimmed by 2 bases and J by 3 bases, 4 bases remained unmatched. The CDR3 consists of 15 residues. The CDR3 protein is CASSEQGAGTDTQYF. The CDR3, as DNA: TGTGCCAGCAGTGAACAGGGGGCCGGGACAGATACGCAGTATTTT.

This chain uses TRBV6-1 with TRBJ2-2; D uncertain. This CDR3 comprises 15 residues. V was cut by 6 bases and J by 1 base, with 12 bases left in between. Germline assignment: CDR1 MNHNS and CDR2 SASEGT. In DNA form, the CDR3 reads TGTGCCAGCAGCGGTGACTGGTTGAACACCGGGGAGCTGTTTTTT. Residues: CASSGDWLNTGELFF.

The CDR3 here is CASGGNTIYF. As DNA, the CDR3 is TGTGCCAGCGGAGGAAACACCATATATTTT. The chain employs TRBV9 and TRBJ1-3; D is uncertain. Germline CDR1 and CDR2: SGDLS and YYNGEE. The V end was cut by 7 bases, the J end by 4 bases, with 3 bases between. The CDR3 covers 10 residues.

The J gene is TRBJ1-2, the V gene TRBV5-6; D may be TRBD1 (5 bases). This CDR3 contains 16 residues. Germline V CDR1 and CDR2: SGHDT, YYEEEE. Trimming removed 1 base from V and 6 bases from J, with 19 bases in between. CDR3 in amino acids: CASSLRSWDPNDGYTF. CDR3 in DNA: TGTGCCAGCAGCTTGCGTTCATGGGACCCCAATGATGGCTACACCTTC.

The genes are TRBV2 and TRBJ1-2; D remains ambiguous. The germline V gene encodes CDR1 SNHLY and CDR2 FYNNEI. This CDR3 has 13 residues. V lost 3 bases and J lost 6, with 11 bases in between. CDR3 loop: CASSDSLENGYTF. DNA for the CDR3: TGTGCCAGCAGTGATTCGCTGGAGAATGGCTACACCTTC.

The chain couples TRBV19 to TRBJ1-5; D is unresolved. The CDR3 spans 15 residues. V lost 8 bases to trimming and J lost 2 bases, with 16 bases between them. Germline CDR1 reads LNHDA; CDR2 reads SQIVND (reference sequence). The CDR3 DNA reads TGTGCCAGTCAAGAGTCAGGCGGGGGCAATCAGCCCCAGCATTTT. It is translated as CASQESGGGNQPQHF. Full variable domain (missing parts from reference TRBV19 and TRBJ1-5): DGGITQSPKYLFRKEGQNVTLSCEQNLNHDAMYWYRQDPGQGLRLIYYSQIVNDFQKGDIAEGYSVSREKKESFPLTVTSAQKNPTAFYLCASQESGGGNQPQHFGDGTRLSIL.

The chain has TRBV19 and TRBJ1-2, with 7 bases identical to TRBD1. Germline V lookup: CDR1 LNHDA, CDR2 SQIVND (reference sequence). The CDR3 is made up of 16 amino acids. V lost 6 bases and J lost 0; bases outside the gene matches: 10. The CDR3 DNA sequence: TGTGCCAGTAGCCCGCTAGGGGGCGAGACTAACTATGGCTACACCTTC. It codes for CASSPLGGETNYGYTF.